This T cell receptor beta chain was found in a study of OX40 agonist ivuxolimab in advanced cancers. The trim removed 4 bases at V and 5 bases at J, leaving 11 bases unmatched. This CDR3 contains 17 residues. Germline values: CDR1 LNHDA, CDR2 SQIVND (reference sequence). TCRdb's table, derived via immunoSEQ multiplex PCR, lists solely in-frame clones and lacks some. The table shows approximately 68,000 clones, with about 87% occurring only once. J is TRBJ2-1 and V is TRBV19, with TRBD2 matching over 10 bases. The TCR was taken from an adult with an advanced solid tumor such as melanoma, head and neck, liver or kidney cancer. Sequenced material: CD4+ or CD8+ T cells sorted from blood, taken in a trial of the OX40 agonist ivuxolimab. The CDR3 DNA sequence: TGTGCCAGTAGTAGACTCGTAGCGGGAGGACGAAACAATGAGCAGTTCTTC. This translates into CASSRLVAGGRNNEQFF.